A selection of T cell receptor beta chains follows, all from one sample in a study of vaccination and CD4 T cells after COVID-19. The antigens these receptors bind are not known. Each CDR3 protein is one row after TCRdb ran MiXCR on the PCR reads. The data hold about 5,500 distinct CDR3 sequences, with over 60% observed a single time. The sequenced material came from CD4+ T cells from blood, cultured in vitro. The receptors here all came from a human donor who had recovered from COVID-19. CDR3s include the opening cysteine and the closing phenylalanine or tryptophan. Each record gives: J gene, V gene, CDR3 protein.

TRBJ2-7 | TRBV19 | CASNPTGTYEQYF
TRBJ1-6 | TRBV7-9 | CASSQQGAHNSPLHF
TRBJ2-7 | TRBV7-3 | CASSLNAGEQYF
TRBJ2-3 | TRBV20-1 | CSSSGLAAHMADTQYF
TRBJ2-1 | TRBV2 | CASKIQGVVSNEQFF
TRBJ1-2 | TRBV9 | CASSVGGQGLYGYTF
TRBJ2-1 | TRBV15 | CATSSGLAVYNEQFF
TRBJ1-2 | TRBV12-3/TRBV12-4 | CASTRRGAPSYGYTF
TRBJ1-5 | TRBV19 | CASSLSTGASNQPQHF
TRBJ2-3 | TRBV15 | CATSRPGSPGGSTDTQYF
TRBJ2-5 | TRBV7-2 | CASSSPPRETQYF
TRBJ1-5 | TRBV4-1 | CASSQDQGQPQHF
TRBJ2-7 | TRBV27 | CASSRRTGQLSYEQYF
TRBJ2-1 | TRBV28 | CASSLWEAGRYNEQFF
TRBJ1-2 | TRBV20-1 | CSTRDAANYGYTF
TRBJ1-1 | TRBV2 | CASSELRQGLSEAFF
TRBJ2-5 | TRBV10-3 | CAISGAGAQETQYF
TRBJ1-3 | TRBV5-1 | CASSLGSGNTIYF
TRBJ1-5 | TRBV20-1 | CSAQDRLLGGYQPQHF
TRBJ1-1 | TRBV19 | CASSIARTAMNTEAFF
TRBJ1-5 | TRBV10-2 | CASSLGTGGIQPQHF
TRBJ2-2 | TRBV19 | CASTQTRGVVDVTGELFF
TRBJ1-5 | TRBV6-1 | CASSTDRNQPQHF
TRBJ2-7 | TRBV7-3 | CASSYGDTSSYEQYF
TRBJ1-6 | TRBV27 | CASSEDTRYSPLHF
TRBJ2-1 | TRBV24-1 | CATSASDGNNEQFF
TRBJ1-1 | TRBV5-1 | CASSFIEPGPKAFF
TRBJ1-2 | TRBV10-1 | CASSAGTEGHGYTF
TRBJ2-7 | TRBV20-1 | CSAPGQWTYEQYF
TRBJ2-5 | TRBV20-1 | CSAREPGQGGEAQYF
TRBJ1-2 | TRBV6-1 | CASSVGQRTMNYGYTF